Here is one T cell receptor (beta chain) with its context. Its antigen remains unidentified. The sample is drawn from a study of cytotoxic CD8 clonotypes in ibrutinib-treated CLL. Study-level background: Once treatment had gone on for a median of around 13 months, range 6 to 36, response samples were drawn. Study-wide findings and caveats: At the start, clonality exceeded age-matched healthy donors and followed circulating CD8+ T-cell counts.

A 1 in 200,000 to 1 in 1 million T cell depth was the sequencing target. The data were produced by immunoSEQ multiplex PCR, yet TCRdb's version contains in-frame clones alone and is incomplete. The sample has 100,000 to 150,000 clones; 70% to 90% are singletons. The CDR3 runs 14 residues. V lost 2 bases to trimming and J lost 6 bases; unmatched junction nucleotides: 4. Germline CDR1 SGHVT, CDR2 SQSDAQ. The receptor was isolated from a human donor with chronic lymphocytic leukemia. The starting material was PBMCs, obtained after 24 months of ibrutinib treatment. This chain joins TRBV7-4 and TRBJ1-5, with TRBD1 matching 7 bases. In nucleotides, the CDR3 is TGTGCCAGCAGCTTAACAGGGGATAGTCAGCCCCAGCATTTT. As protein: CASSLTGDSQPQHF. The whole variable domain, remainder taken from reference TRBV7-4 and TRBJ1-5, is GAGVSQSPRYKVAKRGRDVALRCDSISGHVTLYWYRQTLGQGSEVLTYSQSDAQRDKSGRPSGRFSAERPERSVSTLKIQRTEQGDSAVYLCASSLTGDSQPQHFGDGTRLSIL.